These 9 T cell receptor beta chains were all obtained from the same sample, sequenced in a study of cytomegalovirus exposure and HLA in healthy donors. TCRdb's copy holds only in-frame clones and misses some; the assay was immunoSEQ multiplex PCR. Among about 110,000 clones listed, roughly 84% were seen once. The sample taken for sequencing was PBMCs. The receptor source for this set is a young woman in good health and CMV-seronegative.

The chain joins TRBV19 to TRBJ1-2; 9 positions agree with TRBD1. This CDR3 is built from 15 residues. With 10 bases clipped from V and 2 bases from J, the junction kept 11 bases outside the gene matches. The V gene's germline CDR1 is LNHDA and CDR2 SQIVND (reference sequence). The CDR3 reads CATQNSGTGNYGYTF. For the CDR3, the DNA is TGTGCCACCCAGAATTCCGGGACAGGGAACTATGGCTACACCTTC.

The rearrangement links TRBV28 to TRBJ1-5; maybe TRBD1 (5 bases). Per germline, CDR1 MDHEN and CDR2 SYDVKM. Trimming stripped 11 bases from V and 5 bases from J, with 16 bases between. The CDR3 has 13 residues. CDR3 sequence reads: CAVQGGAHQPQHF. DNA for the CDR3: TGTGCCGTCCAGGGTGGGGCTCATCAGCCCCAGCATTTT.

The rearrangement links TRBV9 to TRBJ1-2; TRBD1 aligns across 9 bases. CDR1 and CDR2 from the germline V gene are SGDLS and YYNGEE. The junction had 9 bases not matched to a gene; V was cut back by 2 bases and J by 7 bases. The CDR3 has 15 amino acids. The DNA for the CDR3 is TGTGCCAGCAGCGTCCGGGACAGGGACTCCTCTGGCTACACCTTC. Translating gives CASSVRDRDSSGYTF. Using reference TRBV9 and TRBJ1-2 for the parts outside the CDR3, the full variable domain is DSGVTQTPKHLITATGQRVTLRCSPRSGDLSVYWYQQSLDQGLQFLIQYYNGEERAKGNILERFSAQQFPDLHSELNLSSLELGDSALYFCASSVRDRDSSGYTFGSGTRLTVV.

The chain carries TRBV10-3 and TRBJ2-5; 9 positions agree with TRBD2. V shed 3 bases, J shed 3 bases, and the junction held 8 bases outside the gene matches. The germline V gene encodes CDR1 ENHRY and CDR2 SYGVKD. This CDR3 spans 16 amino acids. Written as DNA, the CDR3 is TGTGCCATCAGTGACGGAGCGGGGGGTAGGAAAGAGACCCAGTACTTC. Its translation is CAISDGAGGRKETQYF.

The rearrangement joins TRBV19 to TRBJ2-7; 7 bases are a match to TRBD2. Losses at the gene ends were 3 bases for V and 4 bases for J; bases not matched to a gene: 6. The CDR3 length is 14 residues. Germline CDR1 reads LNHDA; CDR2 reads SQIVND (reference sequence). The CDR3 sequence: CASSIGLDSYEQYF. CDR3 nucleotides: TGTGCCAGTAGTATCGGACTAGACTCTTACGAGCAGTACTTC. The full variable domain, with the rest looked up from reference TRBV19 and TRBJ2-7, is DGGITQSPKYLFRKEGQNVTLSCEQNLNHDAMYWYRQDPGQGLRLIYYSQIVNDFQKGDIAEGYSVSREKKESFPLTVTSAQKNPTAFYLCASSIGLDSYEQYFGPGTRLTVT.

The CDR3 nucleotides are TGTGCCAGCAGTCTACCCCGGGGTGGCGAGACCCAGTACTTC. It codes for CASSLPRGGETQYF. V and J are TRBV25-1 and TRBJ2-5, with a tentative D call TRBD2 (5 bases). CDR3 length: 14 amino acids. The germline gives CDR1 MGHDK, CDR2 SYGVNS. V was clipped by 5 bases and J by 5 bases, with 15 bases between them.

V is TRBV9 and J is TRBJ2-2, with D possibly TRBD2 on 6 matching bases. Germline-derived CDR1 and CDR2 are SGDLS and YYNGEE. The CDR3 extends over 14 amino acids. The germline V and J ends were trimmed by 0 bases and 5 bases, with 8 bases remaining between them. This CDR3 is CASSVGRVTGELFF. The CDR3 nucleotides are TGTGCCAGCAGCGTAGGGAGGGTGACCGGGGAGCTGTTTTTT.

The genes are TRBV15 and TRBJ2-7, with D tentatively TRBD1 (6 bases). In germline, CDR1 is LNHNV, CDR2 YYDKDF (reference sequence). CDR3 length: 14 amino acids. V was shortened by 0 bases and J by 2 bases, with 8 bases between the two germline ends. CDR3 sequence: CATSRDQGPYEQYF. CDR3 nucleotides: TGTGCCACCAGCAGAGATCAGGGGCCCTACGAGCAGTACTTC.

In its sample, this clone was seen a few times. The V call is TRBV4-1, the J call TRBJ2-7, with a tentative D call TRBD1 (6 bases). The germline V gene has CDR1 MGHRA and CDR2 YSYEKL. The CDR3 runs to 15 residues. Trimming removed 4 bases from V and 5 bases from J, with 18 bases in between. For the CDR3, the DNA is TGCGCCAGCAGCCGGGCCCTGGGACAAGCCCACGAGCAGTACTTC. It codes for CASSRALGQAHEQYF.